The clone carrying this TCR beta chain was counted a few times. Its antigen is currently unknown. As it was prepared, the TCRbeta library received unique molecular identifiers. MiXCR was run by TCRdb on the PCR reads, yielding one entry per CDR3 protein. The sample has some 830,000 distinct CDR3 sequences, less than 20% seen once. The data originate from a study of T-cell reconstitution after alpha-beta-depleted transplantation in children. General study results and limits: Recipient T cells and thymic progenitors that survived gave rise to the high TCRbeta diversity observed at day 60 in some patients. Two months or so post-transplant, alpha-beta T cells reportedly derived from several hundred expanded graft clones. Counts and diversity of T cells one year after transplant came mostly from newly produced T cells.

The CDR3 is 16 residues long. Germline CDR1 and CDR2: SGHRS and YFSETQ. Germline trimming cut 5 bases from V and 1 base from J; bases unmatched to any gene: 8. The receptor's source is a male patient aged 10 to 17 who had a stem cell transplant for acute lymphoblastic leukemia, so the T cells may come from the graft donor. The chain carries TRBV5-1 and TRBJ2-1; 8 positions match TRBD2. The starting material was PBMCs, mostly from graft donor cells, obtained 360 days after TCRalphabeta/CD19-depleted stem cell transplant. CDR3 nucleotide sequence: TGCGCCAGCAGACTGCGGCTAGCGGGTTCCTACAATGAGCAGTTCTTC. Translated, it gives CASRLRLAGSYNEQFF. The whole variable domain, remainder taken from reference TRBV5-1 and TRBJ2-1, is KAGVTQTPRYLIKTRGQQVTLSCSPISGHRSVSWYQQTPGQGLQFLFEYFSETQRNKGNFPGRFSGRQFSNSRSEMNVSTLELGDSALYLCASRLRLAGSYNEQFFGPGTRLTVL.